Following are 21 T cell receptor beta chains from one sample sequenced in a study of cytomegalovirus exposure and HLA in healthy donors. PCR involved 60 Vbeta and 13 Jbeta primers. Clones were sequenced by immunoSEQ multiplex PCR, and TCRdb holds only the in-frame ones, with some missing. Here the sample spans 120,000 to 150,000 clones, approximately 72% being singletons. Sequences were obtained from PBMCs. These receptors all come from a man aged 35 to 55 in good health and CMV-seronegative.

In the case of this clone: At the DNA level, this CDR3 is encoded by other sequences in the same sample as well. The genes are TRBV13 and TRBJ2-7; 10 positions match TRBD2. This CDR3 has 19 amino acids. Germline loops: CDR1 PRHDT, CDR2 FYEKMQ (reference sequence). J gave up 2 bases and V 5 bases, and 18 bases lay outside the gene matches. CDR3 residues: CASSPLAGLHKLRTYEQYF. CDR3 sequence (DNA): TGTGCCAGCAGCCCACTAGCGGGGCTTCATAAACTCAGGACCTACGAGCAGTACTTC.

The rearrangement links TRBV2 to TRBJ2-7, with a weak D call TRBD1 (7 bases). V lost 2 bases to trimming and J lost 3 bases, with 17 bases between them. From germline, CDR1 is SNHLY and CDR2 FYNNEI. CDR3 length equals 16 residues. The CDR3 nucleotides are TGTGCCAGCAGTGAAATTGAGGGCAGGGGGGACTACGAGCAGTACTTC. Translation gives CASSEIEGRGDYEQYF.

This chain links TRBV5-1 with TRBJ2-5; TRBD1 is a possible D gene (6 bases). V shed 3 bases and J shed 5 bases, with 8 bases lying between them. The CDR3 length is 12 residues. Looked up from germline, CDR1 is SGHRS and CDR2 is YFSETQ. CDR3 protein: CASSYQGETQYF. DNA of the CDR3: TGCGCCAGCAGCTACCAGGGGGAGACCCAGTACTTC.

The CDR3 sequence is CASSPGEGGGAVTGELFF. The CDR3 region has the DNA TGCGCCAGCAGCCCCGGGGAGGGCGGGGGGGCCGTAACCGGGGAGCTGTTTTTT. The genes are TRBV4-1 and TRBJ2-2; 9 bases match TRBD2. The V gene's germline CDR1 is MGHRA and CDR2 YSYEKL. The CDR3 has 18 amino acids. With V trimmed by 4 bases and J by 5 bases, 14 bases remained unmatched.

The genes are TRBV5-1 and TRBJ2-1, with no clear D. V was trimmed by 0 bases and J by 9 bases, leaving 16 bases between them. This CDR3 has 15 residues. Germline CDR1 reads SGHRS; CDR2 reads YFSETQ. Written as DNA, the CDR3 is TGCGCCAGCAGCTTGGAGCGCCCCGATCGCGGTGAGCAGTTCTTC. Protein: CASSLERPDRGEQFF.

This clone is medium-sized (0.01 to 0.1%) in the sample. The CDR3 loop reads CASSPAGGEAYNEQFF. The DNA of the CDR3 is TGTGCCAGCAGCCCCGCGGGGGGGGAGGCCTACAATGAGCAGTTCTTC. This sequence joins TRBV4-2 and TRBJ2-1; 9 bases map to TRBD2. The CDR3 totals 16 residues. V dropped 4 bases and J dropped 2; count of bases not matched to a gene: 6. Germline lookup yields CDR1 LGHNA and CDR2 YNFKEQ.

The CDR3, as DNA: TGTGCCAGCAGTAGGGGAGCGGACAGTGAGCAGTTCTTC. This codes for CASSRGADSEQFF. The chain links TRBV6-5 to TRBJ2-1; a possible D gene is TRBD1 (6 bases). Trimming shortened V by 5 bases and J by 9 bases, and 14 bases separated the two germline ends. The germline gives CDR1 MNHEY, CDR2 SVGAGI. The CDR3 consists of 13 residues.

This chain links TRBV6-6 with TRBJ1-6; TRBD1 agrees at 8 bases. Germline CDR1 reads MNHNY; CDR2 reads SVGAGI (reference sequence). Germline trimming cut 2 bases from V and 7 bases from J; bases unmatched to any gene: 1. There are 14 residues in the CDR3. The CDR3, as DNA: TGTGCCAGCAGTTACGACAGGGGCAATTCACCCCTCCACTTT. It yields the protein CASSYDRGNSPLHF.

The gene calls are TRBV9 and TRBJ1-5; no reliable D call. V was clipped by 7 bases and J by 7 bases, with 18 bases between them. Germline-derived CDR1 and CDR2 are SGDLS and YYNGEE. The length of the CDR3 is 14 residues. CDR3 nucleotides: TGTGCCAGCTGTTCGTACAACCCGAACCAGCCCCAGCATTTT. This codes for CASCSYNPNQPQHF.

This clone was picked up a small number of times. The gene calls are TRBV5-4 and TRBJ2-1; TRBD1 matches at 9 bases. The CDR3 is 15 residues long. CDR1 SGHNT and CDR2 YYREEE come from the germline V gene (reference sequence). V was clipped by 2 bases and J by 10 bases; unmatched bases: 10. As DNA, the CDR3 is TGTGCCAGCAGCTTAATCCGGGACAGGGACCACGAGCAGTTCTTC. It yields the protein CASSLIRDRDHEQFF.

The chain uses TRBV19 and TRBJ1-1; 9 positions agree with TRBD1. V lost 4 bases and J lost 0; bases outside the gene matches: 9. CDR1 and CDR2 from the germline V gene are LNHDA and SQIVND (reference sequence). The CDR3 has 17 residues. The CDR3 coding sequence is TGTGCCAGTAGTAGGCGGACAGGGGAATTCATGAACACTGAAGCTTTCTTT. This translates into CASSRRTGEFMNTEAFF.

The CDR3: CASRRTSGHYEQYF. The CDR3, as DNA: TGTGCCAGCAGACGGACTAGCGGGCACTACGAGCAGTACTTC. The rearrangement joins TRBV9 to TRBJ2-7; 11 nucleotides line up with TRBD2. Trimming cost V 5 bases and J 3 bases; bases outside gene matches: 4. The CDR3 runs to 14 residues. Germline assignment: CDR1 SGDLS and CDR2 YYNGEE.

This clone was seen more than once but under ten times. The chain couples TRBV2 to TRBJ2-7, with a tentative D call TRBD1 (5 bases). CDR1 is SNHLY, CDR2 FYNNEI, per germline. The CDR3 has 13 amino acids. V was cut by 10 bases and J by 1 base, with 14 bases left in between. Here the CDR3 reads CATRRDESYEQYF. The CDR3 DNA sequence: TGTGCCACCCGCAGGGATGAGTCCTACGAGCAGTACTTC.

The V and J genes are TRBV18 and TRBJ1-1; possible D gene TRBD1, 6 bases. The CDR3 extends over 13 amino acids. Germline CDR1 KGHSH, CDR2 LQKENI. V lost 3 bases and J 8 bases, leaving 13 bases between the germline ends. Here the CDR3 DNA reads TGTGCCAGCTCACCTCCCAGGGGCTGGGAAGCTTTCTTT. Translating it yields CASSPPRGWEAFF.

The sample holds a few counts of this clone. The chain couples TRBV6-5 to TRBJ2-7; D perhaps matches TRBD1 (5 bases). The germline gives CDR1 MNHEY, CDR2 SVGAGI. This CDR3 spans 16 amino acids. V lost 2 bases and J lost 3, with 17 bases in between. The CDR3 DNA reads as TGTGCCAGCAGTTACCGGTTGGAGACAGAAGACTACGAGCAGTACTTC. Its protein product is CASSYRLETEDYEQYF.

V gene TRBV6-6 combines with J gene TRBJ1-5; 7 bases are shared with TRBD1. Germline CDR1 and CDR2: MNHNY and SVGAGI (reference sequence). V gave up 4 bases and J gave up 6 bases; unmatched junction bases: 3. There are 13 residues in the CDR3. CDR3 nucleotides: TGTGCCAGCAGTTGGGGACAGAGTCAGCCCCAGCATTTT. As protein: CASSWGQSQPQHF.

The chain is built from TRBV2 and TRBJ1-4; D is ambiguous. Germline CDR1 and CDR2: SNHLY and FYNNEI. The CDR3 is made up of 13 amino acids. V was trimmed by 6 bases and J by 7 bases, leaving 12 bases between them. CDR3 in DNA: TGTGCCAGCAGACTCACAGAAATTGAAAAACTGTTTTTT. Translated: CASRLTEIEKLFF.

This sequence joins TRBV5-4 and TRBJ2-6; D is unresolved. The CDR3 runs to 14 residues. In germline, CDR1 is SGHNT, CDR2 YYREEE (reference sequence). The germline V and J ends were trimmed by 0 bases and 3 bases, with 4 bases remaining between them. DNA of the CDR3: TGTGCCAGCAGCTTGGCCATTGGGGCCAACGTCCTGACTTTC. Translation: CASSLAIGANVLTF.

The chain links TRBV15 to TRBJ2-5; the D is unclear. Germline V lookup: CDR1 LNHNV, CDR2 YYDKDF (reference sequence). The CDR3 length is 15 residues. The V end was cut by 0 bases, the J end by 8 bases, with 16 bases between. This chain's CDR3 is CATSRDMARGTTQYF. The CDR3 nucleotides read TGTGCCACCAGCAGAGATATGGCCCGCGGTACAACCCAGTACTTC.

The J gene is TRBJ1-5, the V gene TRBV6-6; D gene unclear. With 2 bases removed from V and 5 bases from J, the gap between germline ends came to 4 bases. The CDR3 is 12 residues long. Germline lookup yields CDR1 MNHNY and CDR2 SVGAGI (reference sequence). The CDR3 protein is CASSYPHQPQHF. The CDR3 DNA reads TGTGCCAGCAGTTACCCTCATCAGCCCCAGCATTTT.

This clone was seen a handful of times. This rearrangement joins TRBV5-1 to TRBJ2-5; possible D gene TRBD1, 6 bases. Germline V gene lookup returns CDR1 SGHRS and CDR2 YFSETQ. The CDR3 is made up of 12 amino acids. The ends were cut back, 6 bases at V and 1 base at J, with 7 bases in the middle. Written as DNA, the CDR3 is TGCGCCAGCAAACAGGGCCAAGAGACCCAGTACTTC. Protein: CASKQGQETQYF.